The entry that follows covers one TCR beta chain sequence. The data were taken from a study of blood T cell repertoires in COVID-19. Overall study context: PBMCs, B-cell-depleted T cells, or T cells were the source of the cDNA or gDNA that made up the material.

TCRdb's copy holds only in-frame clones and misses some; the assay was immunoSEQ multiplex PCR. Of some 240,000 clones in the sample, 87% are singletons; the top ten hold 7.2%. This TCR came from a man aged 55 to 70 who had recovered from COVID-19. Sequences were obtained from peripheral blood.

CDR3 nucleotide sequence: TGTGCCAGCAGCATCGGGACAGGGTGGGGAAAACTGTTTTTT. Translation: CASSIGTGWGKLFF. This chain connects TRBV5-8 to TRBJ1-4, with TRBD1 identical over 9 bases. V was pared by 4 bases and J by 10 bases, with 8 bases of the junction left unmatched. The CDR3 covers 14 residues. Germline CDR1 reads SGHTS; CDR2 reads YDEGEE.